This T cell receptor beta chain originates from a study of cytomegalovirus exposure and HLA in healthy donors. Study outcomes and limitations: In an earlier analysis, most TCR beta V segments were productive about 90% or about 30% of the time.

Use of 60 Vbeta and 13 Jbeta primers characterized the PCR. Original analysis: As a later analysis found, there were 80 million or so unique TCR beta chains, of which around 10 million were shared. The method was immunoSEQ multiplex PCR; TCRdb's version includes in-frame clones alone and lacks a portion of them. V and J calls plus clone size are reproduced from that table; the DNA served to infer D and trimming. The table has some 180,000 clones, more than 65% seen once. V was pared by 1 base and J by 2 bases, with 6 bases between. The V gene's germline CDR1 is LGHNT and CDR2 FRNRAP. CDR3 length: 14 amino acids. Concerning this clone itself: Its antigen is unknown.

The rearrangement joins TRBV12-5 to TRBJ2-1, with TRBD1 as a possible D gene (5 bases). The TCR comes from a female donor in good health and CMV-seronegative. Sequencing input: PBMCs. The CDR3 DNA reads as TGTGCTAGTGGTTTGGGACAGCCCTACAATGAGCAGTTCTTC. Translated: CASGLGQPYNEQFF.